Listed below are T cell receptor beta chains from one sample, sequenced in a study of T-cell reconstitution after alpha-beta-depleted transplantation in children. One entry per CDR3 protein results from TCRdb running MiXCR on the PCR reads. This table holds a few hundred thousand distinct CDR3 sequences, approximately 12% found once. Sequenced here: PBMCs, mostly from graft donor cells, sampled 360 days after TCRalphabeta/CD19-depleted stem cell transplant. These receptors were collected from a male patient between 10 and 17 years old who had a stem cell transplant for acute myeloid leukemia, so the T cells may come from the graft donor. The CDR3 runs from the conserved cysteine through the conserved F or W. A D gene is named only where the DNA matches it firmly. Clone size, where shown, is once, few, many, or a class for clones that have expanded.

D gene | J gene | CDR3 length | V gene | clone size | CDR3 protein | CDR3 DNA
- | TRBJ1-3 | 19 | TRBV15 | - | CATSRTIGTSLLTGNTIYF | TGTGCCACCAGCAGGACTATCGGGACTTCCCTTTTAACTGGAAACACCATATATTTT
TRBD1 | TRBJ2-7 | 13 | TRBV29-1 | - | CSVDGDRTYEQYF | TGCAGCGTTGATGGGGACAGGACCTACGAGCAGTACTTC
- | TRBJ2-1 | 12 | TRBV24-1 | - | CATSMPYNEQFF | TGCGCCACCAGCATGCCCTACAATGAGCAGTTCTTC
- | TRBJ2-3 | 14 | TRBV25-1 | - | CASSPKWAVDTQYF | TGTGCCAGCAGTCCGAAATGGGCCGTAGATACGCAGTATTTT
TRBD1 | TRBJ1-5 | 19 | TRBV6-4 | - | CASSGSISQRQGGNQPQHF | TGTGCCAGCAGCGGCTCTATCTCGCAACGACAGGGCGGGAATCAGCCCCAGCATTTT
TRBD2 | TRBJ2-7 | 15 | TRBV20-1 | few | CSAIFRGGVSYEQYF | TGCAGTGCTATATTCCGGGGGGGGGTGAGTTACGAGCAGTACTTC
TRBD1 | TRBJ2-7 | 14 | TRBV12-3/TRBV12-4 | many | CASRGTGGPYEQYF | TGTGCCAGCAGGGGGACAGGGGGTCCCTACGAGCAGTACTTC
- | TRBJ2-1 | 13 | TRBV7-2 | many | CASSPLSVNEQFF | TGTGCCAGCAGCCCGTTGAGCGTCAATGAGCAGTTCTTC
- | TRBJ2-7 | 15 | TRBV7-3 | - | CASSLQGRLSYEQYF | TGTGCCAGCAGCTTACAGGGCAGGCTCTCCTACGAGCAGTACTTC
TRBD2 | TRBJ2-4 | 16 | TRBV3-1 | many | CASSLLAGGTVVIQYF | TGTGCCAGCAGCCTACTAGCGGGAGGCACGGTCGTCATTCAGTACTTC
- | TRBJ2-1 | 12 | TRBV10-3 | few | CAISKMGDEQFF | TGTGCCATCAGTAAGATGGGGGATGAGCAGTTCTTC
TRBD2 | TRBJ2-3 | 15 | TRBV27 | - | CASSYIAGELGTQYF | TGTGCCAGCAGTTACATAGCGGGAGAGTTGGGTACGCAGTATTTT
- | TRBJ1-6 | 11 | TRBV7-2 | - | CASSIGAPLHF | TGTGCCAGCAGCATAGGCGCGCCCCTCCACTTT
- | TRBJ1-6 | 16 | TRBV5-5 | - | CASSIKSSSYNSPLHF | TGTGCCAGCAGCATTAAGTCGAGCTCCTATAATTCACCCCTCCACTTT
- | TRBJ2-7 | 14 | TRBV12-3/TRBV12-4 | few | CASSLRVSGYEQYF | TGTGCCAGCAGTCTCCGGGTCAGCGGCTACGAGCAGTACTTC
- | TRBJ2-4 | 13 | TRBV29-1 | - | CSVEATDRNIQYF | TGCAGCGTTGAGGCCACGGACAGAAACATTCAGTACTTC
TRBD1 | TRBJ2-7 | 17 | TRBV15 | - | CATSRDGGTGNSYEQYF | TGTGCCACCAGCAGAGATGGTGGGACAGGAAACTCCTACGAGCAGTACTTC
TRBD2 | TRBJ2-1 | 14 | TRBV7-3 | - | CASSKSGGYNEQFF | TGTGCCAGCAGCAAAAGCGGGGGTTACAATGAGCAGTTCTTC
- | TRBJ2-7 | 10 | TRBV20-1 | many | CSARRYEQYF | TGCAGTGCTAGGCGGTACGAGCAGTACTTC
- | TRBJ2-2 | 12 | TRBV6-2/TRBV6-3 | - | CASGRTTGELFF | TGTGCCAGCGGTAGAACGACCGGGGAGCTGTTTTTT
TRBD1 | TRBJ2-2 | 15 | TRBV7-6 | few | CASSQGQGRSGELFF | TGTGCCAGCAGCCAGGGACAGGGCCGGTCCGGGGAGCTGTTTTTT
TRBD2 | TRBJ2-1 | 15 | TRBV14 | few | CASSQGLAGWNEQFF | TGTGCCAGCAGCCAAGGACTAGCAGGGTGGAATGAGCAGTTCTTC
- | TRBJ2-7 | 14 | TRBV4-3 | few | CASSQDLSVGEQYF | TGCGCCAGCAGCCAAGATCTCAGTGTGGGCGAGCAGTACTTC
- | TRBJ2-5 | 11 | TRBV29-1 | many | CSVGQQETQYF | TGCAGCGTTGGACAGCAAGAGACCCAGTACTTC
TRBD1 | TRBJ1-1 | 14 | TRBV7-3 | - | CASSSLSTGSEAFF | TGTGCCAGCAGCTCCCTATCGACAGGGAGTGAAGCTTTCTTT
TRBD1 | TRBJ1-2 | 13 | TRBV11-2 | - | CASSLPTGYGYTF | TGTGCCAGCAGCCTACCGACAGGGTACGGCTACACCTTC
- | TRBJ1-1 | 12 | TRBV12-3/TRBV12-4 | - | CASSLGITEAFF | TGTGCCAGCAGTTTAGGCATCACTGAAGCTTTCTTT
- | TRBJ2-5 | 13 | TRBV18 | once | CASSPSGLETQYF | TGTGCCAGCTCACCATCCGGGTTGGAGACCCAGTACTTC
TRBD1 | TRBJ2-2 | 14 | TRBV20-1 | many | CSARDRANTGELFF | TGCAGCGCCAGGGACAGGGCGAACACCGGGGAGCTGTTTTTT
- | TRBJ2-1 | 19 | TRBV7-4 | - | CASSLRPQLTGVGWNEQFF | TGTGCCAGCAGCTTACGCCCTCAGCTTACGGGAGTAGGATGGAATGAGCAGTTCTTC
- | TRBJ2-5 | 13 | TRBV9 | - | CASSVDSRETQYF | TGTGCCAGCAGCGTAGACAGTCGGGAGACCCAGTACTTC
TRBD1 | TRBJ1-1 | 14 | TRBV15 | few | CATSRTGMNTEAFF | TGTGCCACCAGCAGGACAGGGATGAACACTGAAGCTTTCTTT
- | TRBJ2-7 | 13 | TRBV20-1 | few | CSATFGGTYEQYF | TGCAGTGCTACATTTGGGGGTACCTACGAGCAGTACTTC
- | TRBJ1-1 | 15 | TRBV12-3/TRBV12-4 | many | CASSLAGVENTEAFF | TGTGCCAGCAGTTTAGCAGGGGTGGAAAACACTGAAGCTTTCTTT
TRBD1 | TRBJ1-2 | 15 | TRBV12-3/TRBV12-4 | - | CASIRTGLTNYGYTF | TGTGCCAGCATTCGGACAGGGTTGACGAACTATGGCTACACCTTC
- | TRBJ2-1 | 14 | TRBV7-8 | few | CASSLEPAQREQFF | TGTGCCAGCAGCTTAGAACCAGCGCAGAGGGAGCAGTTCTTC
- | TRBJ2-1 | 15 | TRBV6-2/TRBV6-3 | few | CASRTDYPCSNEQFF | TGTGCCAGCAGGACGGACTACCCCTGCAGTAATGAGCAGTTCTTC
TRBD1 | TRBJ2-1 | 21 | TRBV6-2/TRBV6-3 | many | CASSRLRTGSELNGGRNEQFF | TGTGCCAGCAGTCGATTACGGACAGGGTCTGAGCTCAATGGTGGGCGAAATGAGCAGTTCTTC
TRBD1 | TRBJ2-1 | 11 | TRBV10-3 | few | CAIRGDSEQFF | TGTGCCATCAGGGGGGACAGCGAGCAGTTCTTC
TRBD1 | TRBJ1-2 | 12 | TRBV7-2 | many | CASSSRTGRRAF | TGTGCCAGCAGCTCGAGGACAGGCCGGAGGGCCTTC
TRBD2 | TRBJ2-7 | 14 | TRBV20-1 | - | CSASVLAGGYEQYF | TGCAGTGCTAGTGTCCTAGCGGGAGGTTACGAGCAGTACTTC
- | TRBJ2-7 | 16 | TRBV7-8 | - | CASSLAPTRSSYEQYF | TGTGCCAGCAGCTTAGCACCGACACGGTCCTCCTACGAGCAGTACTTC
- | TRBJ2-2 | 14 | TRBV20-1 | few | CSARGTPNTGELFF | TGCAGTGCTAGAGGGACGCCGAACACCGGGGAGCTGTTTTTT
- | TRBJ1-6 | 14 | TRBV20-1 | - | CSARQVIYNSPLHF | TGCAGTGCTAGACAGGTCATCTATAATTCACCCCTCCACTTT
TRBD2 | TRBJ2-7 | 17 | TRBV19 | - | CASRTDGLAGEGNEQYF | TGTGCCAGTAGGACAGACGGACTAGCGGGAGAGGGCAACGAGCAGTACTTC
- | TRBJ2-3 | 16 | TRBV20-1 | - | CSARGWGGQGPDTQYF | TGCAGTGCTAGAGGCTGGGGGGGGCAAGGCCCAGATACGCAGTATTTT
TRBD2 | TRBJ2-1 | 16 | TRBV29-1 | - | CSVVFRWLAEYNEQFF | TGCAGCGTTGTTTTCCGGTGGCTAGCGGAGTACAATGAGCAGTTCTTC
TRBD1 | TRBJ2-5 | 14 | TRBV29-1 | many | CSVEDRGHVETQYF | TGCAGCGTTGAGGACAGGGGGCATGTGGAGACCCAGTACTTC
TRBD2 | TRBJ2-1 | 17 | TRBV9 | many | CASSGEDWGLAGYEQFF | TGTGCCAGCAGCGGGGAAGACTGGGGACTAGCGGGATATGAGCAGTTCTTC
- | TRBJ2-1 | 17 | TRBV10-3 | few | CAISESAGRRSYNEQFF | TGTGCCATCAGTGAGTCGGCGGGGAGACGATCCTACAATGAGCAGTTCTTC
TRBD1 | TRBJ2-7 | 13 | TRBV20-1 | few | CSAGTGNSYEQYF | TGCAGTGCTGGGACAGGAAACTCCTACGAGCAGTACTTC
- | TRBJ1-1 | 14 | TRBV5-1 | - | CASSLAKGDTEAFF | TGCGCCAGCAGCTTGGCAAAAGGAGACACTGAAGCTTTCTTT
- | TRBJ2-2 | 17 | TRBV7-2 | few | CASSKEGRGVGTGELFF | TGTGCCAGCAGCAAAGAGGGCAGGGGCGTTGGTACCGGGGAGCTGTTTTTT
- | TRBJ2-5 | 14 | TRBV7-6 | few | CASSLVGSTETQYF | TGTGCCAGCAGCTTAGTTGGGAGCACAGAGACCCAGTACTTC
TRBD2 | TRBJ2-7 | 18 | TRBV20-1 | few | CSASPGTSGSVSSYEQYF | TGCAGTGCTAGCCCCGGGACTAGCGGGAGCGTATCCTCCTACGAGCAGTACTTC
- | TRBJ2-7 | 16 | TRBV29-1 | - | CSVAPVGPKSSYEQYF | TGCAGCGTTGCTCCGGTGGGACCAAAGAGCTCCTACGAGCAGTACTTC
TRBD1 | TRBJ2-7 | 13 | TRBV6-1 | few | CASSLTNRGEQYF | TGTGCCAGCAGTCTCACCAACAGGGGCGAGCAGTACTTC